The clone carrying this TCR beta chain was seen once. This record belongs to a study of blood T cell repertoires in COVID-19. Across the study: PBMCs, B-cell-depleted T cells, or T cells were the source of the cDNA or gDNA that made up the material.

The table came from immunoSEQ multiplex PCR; TCRdb's copy has only in-frame clones and leaves some out. The data show some 300,000 clones, 85% to 90% seen once. The origin of this receptor is a man in his 70s with acute or convalescent COVID-19. Sequencing was performed on peripheral blood.

The CDR3 here is CASTRPGGEQFF. The CDR3 DNA is TGTGCCAGTACCCGGCCCGGGGGTGAGCAGTTCTTC. The J gene is TRBJ2-1, the V gene TRBV28; maybe TRBD2 (6 bases). The CDR3 totals 12 residues. CDR1 is MDHEN and CDR2 is SYDVKM in the germline V gene. Trimming removed 9 bases at V and 9 bases at J, with 15 bases between.